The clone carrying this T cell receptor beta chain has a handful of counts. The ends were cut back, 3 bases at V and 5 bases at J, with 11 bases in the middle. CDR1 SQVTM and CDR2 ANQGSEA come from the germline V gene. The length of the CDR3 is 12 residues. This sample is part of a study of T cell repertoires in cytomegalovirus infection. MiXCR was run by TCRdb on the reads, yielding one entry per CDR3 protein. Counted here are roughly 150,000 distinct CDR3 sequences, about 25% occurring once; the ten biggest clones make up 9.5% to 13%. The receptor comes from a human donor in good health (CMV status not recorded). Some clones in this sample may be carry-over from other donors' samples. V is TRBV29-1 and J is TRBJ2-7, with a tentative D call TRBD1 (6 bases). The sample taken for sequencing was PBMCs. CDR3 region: CSVEGSGDEQYF. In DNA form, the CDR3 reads TGCAGCGTTGAGGGGTCAGGGGACGAGCAGTACTTC.